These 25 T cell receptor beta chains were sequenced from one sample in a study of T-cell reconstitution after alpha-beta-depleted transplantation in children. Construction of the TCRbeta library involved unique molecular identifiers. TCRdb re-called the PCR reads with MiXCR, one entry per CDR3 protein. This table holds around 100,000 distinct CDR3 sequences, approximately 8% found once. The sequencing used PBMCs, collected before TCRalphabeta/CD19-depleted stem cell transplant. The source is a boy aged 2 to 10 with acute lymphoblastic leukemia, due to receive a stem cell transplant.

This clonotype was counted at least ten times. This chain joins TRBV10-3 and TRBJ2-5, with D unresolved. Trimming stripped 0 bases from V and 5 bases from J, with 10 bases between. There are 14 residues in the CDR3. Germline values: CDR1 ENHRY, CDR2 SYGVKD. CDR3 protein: CAISESAMGETQYF. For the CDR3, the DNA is TGTGCCATCAGTGAGTCGGCTATGGGTGAGACCCAGTACTTC.

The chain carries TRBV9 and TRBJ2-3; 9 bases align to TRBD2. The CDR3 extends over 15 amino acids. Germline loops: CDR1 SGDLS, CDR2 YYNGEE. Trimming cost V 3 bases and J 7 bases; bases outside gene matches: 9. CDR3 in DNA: TGTGCCAGCAGCGCCTTTGCGGGGGGGTCCAATACGCAGTATTTT. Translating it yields CASSAFAGGSNTQYF. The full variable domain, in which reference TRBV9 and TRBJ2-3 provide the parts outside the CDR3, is DSGVTQTPKHLITATGQRVTLRCSPRSGDLSVYWYQQSLDQGLQFLIQYYNGEERAKGNILERFSAQQFPDLHSELNLSSLELGDSALYFCASSAFAGGSNTQYFGPGTRLTVL.

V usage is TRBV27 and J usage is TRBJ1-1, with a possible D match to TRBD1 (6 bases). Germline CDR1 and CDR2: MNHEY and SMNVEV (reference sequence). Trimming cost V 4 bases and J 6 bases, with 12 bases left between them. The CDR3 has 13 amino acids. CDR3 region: CASSSNPGAEAFF. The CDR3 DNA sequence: TGTGCCAGCAGTTCCAATCCAGGGGCTGAAGCTTTCTTT.

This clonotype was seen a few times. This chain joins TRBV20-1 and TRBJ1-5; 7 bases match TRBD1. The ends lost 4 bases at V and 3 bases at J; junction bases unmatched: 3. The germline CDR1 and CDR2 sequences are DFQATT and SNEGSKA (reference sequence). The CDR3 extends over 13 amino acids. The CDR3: CSAIRGDNQPQHF. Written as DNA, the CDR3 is TGCAGTGCTATCAGGGGGGACAATCAGCCCCAGCATTTT.

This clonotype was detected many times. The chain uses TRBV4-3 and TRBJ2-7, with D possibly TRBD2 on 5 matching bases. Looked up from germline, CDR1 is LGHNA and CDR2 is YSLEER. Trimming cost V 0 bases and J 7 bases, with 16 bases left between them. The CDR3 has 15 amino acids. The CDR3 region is CASSQDSQRRREQYF. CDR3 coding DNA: TGCGCCAGCAGCCAAGATAGCCAGAGAAGGAGGGAGCAGTACTTC.

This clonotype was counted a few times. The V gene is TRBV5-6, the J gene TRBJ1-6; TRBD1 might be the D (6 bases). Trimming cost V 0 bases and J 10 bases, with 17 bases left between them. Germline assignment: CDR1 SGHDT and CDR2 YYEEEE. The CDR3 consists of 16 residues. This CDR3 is CASSLAAGGAGSPLHF. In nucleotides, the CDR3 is TGTGCCAGCAGCTTGGCGGCCGGGGGCGCTGGGTCACCCCTCCACTTT.

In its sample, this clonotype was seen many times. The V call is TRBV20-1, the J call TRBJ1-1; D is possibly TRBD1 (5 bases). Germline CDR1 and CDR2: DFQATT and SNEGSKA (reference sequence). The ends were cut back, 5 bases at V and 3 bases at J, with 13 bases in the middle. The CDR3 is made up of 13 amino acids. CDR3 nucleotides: TGCAGTGCTGGGGGTCCGCGGGACACTGAAGCTTTCTTT. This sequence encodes CSAGGPRDTEAFF.

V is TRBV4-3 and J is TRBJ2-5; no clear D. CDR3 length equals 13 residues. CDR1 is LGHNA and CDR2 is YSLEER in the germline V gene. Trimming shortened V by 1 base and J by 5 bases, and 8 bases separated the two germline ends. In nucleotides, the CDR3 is TGCGCCAGCAGCCAAGGATCAAGGGAGACCCAGTACTTC. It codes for CASSQGSRETQYF.

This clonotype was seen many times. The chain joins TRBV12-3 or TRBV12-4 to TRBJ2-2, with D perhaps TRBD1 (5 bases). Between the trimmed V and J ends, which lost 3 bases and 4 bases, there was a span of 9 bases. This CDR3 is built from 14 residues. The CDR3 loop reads CASSFSRVTGELFF. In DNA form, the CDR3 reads TGTGCCAGCAGTTTTTCCAGGGTCACCGGGGAGCTGTTTTTT.

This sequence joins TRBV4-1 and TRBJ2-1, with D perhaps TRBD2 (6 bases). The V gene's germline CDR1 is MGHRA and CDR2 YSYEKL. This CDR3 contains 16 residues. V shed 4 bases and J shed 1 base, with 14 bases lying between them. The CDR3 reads CASSRTTSPSYNEQFF. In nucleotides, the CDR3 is TGCGCCAGCAGCCGAACAACTAGCCCGTCCTACAATGAGCAGTTCTTC.

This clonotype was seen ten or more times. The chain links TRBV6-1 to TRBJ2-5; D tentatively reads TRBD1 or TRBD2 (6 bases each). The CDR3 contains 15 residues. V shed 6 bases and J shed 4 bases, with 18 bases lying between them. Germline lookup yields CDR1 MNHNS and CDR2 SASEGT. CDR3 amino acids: CASSLGLGGGETQYF. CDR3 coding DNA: TGTGCCAGCAGCCTCGGCTTGGGGGGCGGAGAGACCCAGTACTTC.

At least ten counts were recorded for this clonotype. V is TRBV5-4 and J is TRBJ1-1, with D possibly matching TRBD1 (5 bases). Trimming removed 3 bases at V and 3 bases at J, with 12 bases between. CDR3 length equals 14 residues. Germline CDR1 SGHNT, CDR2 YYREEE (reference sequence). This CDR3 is CASSSGTVYTEAFF. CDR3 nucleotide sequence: TGTGCCAGCAGCTCGGGGACGGTATACACTGAAGCTTTCTTT.

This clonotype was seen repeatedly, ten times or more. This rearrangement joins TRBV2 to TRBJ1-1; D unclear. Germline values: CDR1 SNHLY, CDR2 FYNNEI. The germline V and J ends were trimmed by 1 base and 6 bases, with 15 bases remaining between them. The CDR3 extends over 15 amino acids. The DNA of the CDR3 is TGTGCCAGCAGTGAAGGGAGGGTGGGATCCGCTGAAGCTTTCTTT. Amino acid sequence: CASSEGRVGSAEAFF.

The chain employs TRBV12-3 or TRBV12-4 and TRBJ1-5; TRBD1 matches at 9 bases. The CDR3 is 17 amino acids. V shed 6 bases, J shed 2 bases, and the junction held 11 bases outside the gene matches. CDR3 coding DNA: TGTGCCAGCAGGACGAACAGGGGGCCAGGTGGCAATCAGCCCCAGCATTTT. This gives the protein CASRTNRGPGGNQPQHF.

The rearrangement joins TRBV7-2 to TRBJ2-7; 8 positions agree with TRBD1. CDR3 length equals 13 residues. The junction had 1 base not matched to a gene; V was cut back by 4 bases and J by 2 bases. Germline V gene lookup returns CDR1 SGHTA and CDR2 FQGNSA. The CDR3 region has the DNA TGTGCCAGCAGCTGGACAGGGACCTACGAGCAGTACTTC. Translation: CASSWTGTYEQYF.

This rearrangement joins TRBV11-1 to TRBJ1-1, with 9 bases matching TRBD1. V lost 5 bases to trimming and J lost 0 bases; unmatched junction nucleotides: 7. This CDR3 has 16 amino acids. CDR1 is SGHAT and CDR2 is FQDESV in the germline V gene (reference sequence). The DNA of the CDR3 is TGTGCCAGCAGCCCGCGGACAGGGGCGATGAACACTGAAGCTTTCTTT. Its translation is CASSPRTGAMNTEAFF.

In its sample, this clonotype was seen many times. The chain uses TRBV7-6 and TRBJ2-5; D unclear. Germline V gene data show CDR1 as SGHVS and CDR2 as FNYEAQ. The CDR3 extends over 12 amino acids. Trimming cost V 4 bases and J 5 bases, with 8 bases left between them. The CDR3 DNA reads TGTGCCAGCAGCTCGATAGAGGAGACCCAGTACTTC. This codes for CASSSIEETQYF. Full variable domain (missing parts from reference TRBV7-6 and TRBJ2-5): GAGVSQSPRYKVTKRGQDVALRCDPISGHVSLYWYRQALGQGPEFLTYFNYEAQQDKSGLPNDRFSAERPEGSISTLTIQRTEQRDSAMYRCASSSIEETQYFGPGTRLLVL.

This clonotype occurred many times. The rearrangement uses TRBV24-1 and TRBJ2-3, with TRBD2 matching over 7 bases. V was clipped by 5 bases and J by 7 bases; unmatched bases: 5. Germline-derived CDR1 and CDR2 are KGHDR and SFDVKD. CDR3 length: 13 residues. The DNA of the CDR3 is TGTGCCACCAGTGTTGCGGGGGAGCATACGCAGTATTTT. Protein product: CATSVAGEHTQYF.

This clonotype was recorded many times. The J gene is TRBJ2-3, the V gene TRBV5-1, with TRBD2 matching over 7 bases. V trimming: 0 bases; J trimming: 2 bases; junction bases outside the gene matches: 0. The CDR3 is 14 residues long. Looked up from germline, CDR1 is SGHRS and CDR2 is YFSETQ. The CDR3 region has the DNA TGCGCCAGCAGCTTGGGACTAGCCACAGATACGCAGTATTTT. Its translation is CASSLGLATDTQYF. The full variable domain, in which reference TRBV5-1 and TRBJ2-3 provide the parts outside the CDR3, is KAGVTQTPRYLIKTRGQQVTLSCSPISGHRSVSWYQQTPGQGLQFLFEYFSETQRNKGNFPGRFSGRQFSNSRSEMNVSTLELGDSALYLCASSLGLATDTQYFGPGTRLTVL.

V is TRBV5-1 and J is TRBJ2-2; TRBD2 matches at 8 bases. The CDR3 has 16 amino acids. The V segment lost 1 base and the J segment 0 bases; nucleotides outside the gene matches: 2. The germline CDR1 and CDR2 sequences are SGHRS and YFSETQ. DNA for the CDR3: TGCGCCAGCAGCTTGCTTAGCGGGGCGAACACCGGGGAGCTGTTTTTT. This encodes CASSLLSGANTGELFF.

The CDR3 nucleotides are TGCGCCAGCAGCCGCGGACTAGCGGGGGAGAGCTCCTACAATGAGCAGTTCTTC. Residues: CASSRGLAGESSYNEQFF. The rearrangement uses TRBV4-1 and TRBJ2-1; the match to TRBD2 covers 13 bases. Trimming took 4 bases from V and 0 from J; bases not matched to a gene: 6. The CDR3 covers 18 residues. The germline gives CDR1 MGHRA, CDR2 YSYEKL.

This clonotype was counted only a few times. The CDR3 spells CASSQVGVLGYEQFF. The CDR3 DNA sequence: TGCGCCAGCAGCCAAGTCGGCGTCCTCGGATATGAGCAGTTCTTC. The genes are TRBV4-1 and TRBJ2-1; D gene ambiguous. Per germline, CDR1 MGHRA and CDR2 YSYEKL. The CDR3 runs to 15 residues. The V end lost 1 base, the J end lost 8 bases, and 15 bases lay between the germline ends.

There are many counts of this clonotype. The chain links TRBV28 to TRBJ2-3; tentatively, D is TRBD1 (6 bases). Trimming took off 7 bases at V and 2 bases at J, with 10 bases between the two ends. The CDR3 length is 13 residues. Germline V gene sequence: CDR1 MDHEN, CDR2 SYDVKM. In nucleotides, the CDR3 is TGTGCCAGCATACAGGGAAACACAGATACGCAGTATTTT. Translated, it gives CASIQGNTDTQYF.

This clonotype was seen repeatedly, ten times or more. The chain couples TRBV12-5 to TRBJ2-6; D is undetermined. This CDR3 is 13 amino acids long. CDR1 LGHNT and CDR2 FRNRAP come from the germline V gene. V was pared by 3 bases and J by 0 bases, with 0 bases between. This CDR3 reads CASGFSGANVLTF. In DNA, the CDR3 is TGTGCTAGTGGTTTCTCTGGGGCCAACGTCCTGACTTTC. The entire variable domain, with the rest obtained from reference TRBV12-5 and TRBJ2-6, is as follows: DARVTQTPRHKVTEMGQEVTMRCQPILGHNTVFWYRQTMMQGLELLAYFRNRAPLDDSGMPKDRFSAEMPDATLATLKIQPSEPRDSAVYFCASGFSGANVLTFGAGSRLTVL.

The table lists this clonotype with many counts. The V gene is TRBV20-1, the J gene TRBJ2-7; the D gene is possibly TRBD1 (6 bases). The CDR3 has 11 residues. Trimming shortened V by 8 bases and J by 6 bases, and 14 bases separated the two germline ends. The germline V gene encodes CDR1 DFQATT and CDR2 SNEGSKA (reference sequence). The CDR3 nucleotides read TGCAGTTCGCAACAGGGAATCGAGCAGTACTTC. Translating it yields CSSQQGIEQYF.